This TCR beta chain was captured in a study of cytomegalovirus exposure and HLA in healthy donors. Background on the study: An earlier analysis found 100 million or so unique TCR beta sequences from about 190 million T cells. Study-level results: Later on, an analysis found that several of the most significant clusters appeared to be linked to common viral pathogens, which included parvovirus B19. Versus the approximately 670-donor mean, an Asian-associated ancestry cluster reportedly showed fewer N-insertions in a later analysis.

The table lists this clone with a count of one. Antigen specificity is unknown. PCR used 60 Vbeta primers and 13 Jbeta primers. Here immunoSEQ multiplex PCR was the method, and the copy in TCRdb shows in-frame clones only, minus some. The sample comprises 160,000 or so clones, around 80% of which are singletons, and roughly 6.3% rests with the top ten. Per germline, CDR1 SGHTA and CDR2 FQGNSA. There are 14 residues in the CDR3. V was trimmed by 6 bases and J by 4 bases, leaving 15 bases between them. The clonotype comes from a male donor in good health and CMV-seropositive. This chain links TRBV7-2 with TRBJ1-2; D perhaps matches TRBD1 (5 bases). Sequencing was done on a sample of PBMCs. The CDR3 protein is CASRSRAGIYGYTF. CDR3 DNA: TGTGCCAGCAGGAGCAGGGCCGGAATCTATGGCTACACCTTC.